Below are 17 T cell receptor beta chains sequenced from a single sample in a study of cytomegalovirus exposure and HLA in healthy donors. Measured with immunoSEQ multiplex PCR; TCRdb has only the in-frame clones, and not every one. The profile shows about 110,000 clones, around 90% of them singletons. The sequenced material came from PBMCs. The receptors were sampled from a woman between 18 and 30 years old in good health and CMV-seronegative.

This clone showed up just a few times. The gene calls are TRBV6-1 and TRBJ1-2; TRBD1 agrees at 9 bases. This CDR3 contains 15 residues. Per germline, CDR1 MNHNS and CDR2 SASEGT. J gave up 8 bases and V 3 bases, and 10 bases lay outside the gene matches. CDR3 sequence: CASSEGTGSYVGYTF. In DNA, the CDR3 is TGTGCCAGCAGTGAGGGGACAGGGAGCTATGTGGGCTACACCTTC.

The V and J genes are TRBV7-2 and TRBJ1-2; D remains unclear. The V end was cut by 4 bases, the J end by 2 bases, with 11 bases between. The CDR3 sequence is 14 residues long. Germline V gene lookup returns CDR1 SGHTA and CDR2 FQGNSA. The CDR3: CASSYYTANYGYTF. The CDR3 nucleotides are TGTGCCAGCAGCTATTACACCGCAAACTATGGCTACACCTTC.

V usage is TRBV7-6 and J usage is TRBJ2-3; D is perhaps TRBD2 (6 bases). The germline V and J ends were trimmed by 2 bases and 8 bases, with 14 bases remaining between them. Looked up from germline, CDR1 is SGHVS and CDR2 is FNYEAQ. CDR3 size: 14 residues. Here the CDR3 reads CASSLLAAQGTQYF. The CDR3 bases are TGTGCCAGCAGCTTATTAGCGGCTCAGGGTACGCAGTATTTT.

CDR3 protein: CASSLTGGRDAFF. The CDR3 nucleotides read TGTGCCAGCAGCTTAACGGGAGGCAGGGATGCTTTCTTT. The V gene is TRBV7-3, the J gene TRBJ1-1; D possibly corresponds to TRBD1 (5 bases). Germline loops: CDR1 SGHTA, CDR2 FQGTGA. V lost 0 bases to trimming and J lost 11 bases, with 13 bases between them. The CDR3 contains 13 residues.

The rearrangement links TRBV30 to TRBJ1-4, with 7 bases matching TRBD1. V lost 1 base to trimming and J lost 6 bases; unmatched junction nucleotides: 5. Germline V gives CDR1 GTSNPN, CDR2 SVGIG (reference sequence). The CDR3 consists of 14 residues. The CDR3 reads CAWSEGQGDEKLFF. The CDR3 nucleotides are TGTGCCTGGAGTGAGGGTCAGGGGGATGAAAAACTGTTTTTT. Together with reference TRBV30 and TRBJ1-4, the CDR3 gives the full variable domain: SQTIHQWPATLVQPVGSPLSLECTVEGTSNPNLYWYRQAAGRGLQLLFYSVGIGQISSEVPQNLSASRPQDRQFILSSKKLLLSDSGFYLCAWSEGQGDEKLFFGSGTQLSVL.

The rearrangement uses TRBV4-3 and TRBJ1-6; D ambiguous. Trimming removed 1 base from V and 4 bases from J, with 8 bases in between. CDR3 length: 15 amino acids. CDR1 is LGHNA and CDR2 is YSLEER in the germline V gene. The CDR3 DNA is TGCGCCAGCAGCCAAGGGGAGGGTTATAATTCACCCCTCCACTTT. This encodes CASSQGEGYNSPLHF.

CDR3 coding DNA: TGCGCCAGCAGGATTAGACTAGCGGGGCTGGAGACCCAGTACTTC. As protein: CASRIRLAGLETQYF. The chain recombines TRBV10-2 with TRBJ2-5, with 11 nucleotides matching TRBD2. The CDR3 covers 15 residues. J was trimmed by 5 bases and V by 6 bases; bases with no gene match: 8. Germline V gene data show CDR1 as WSHSY and CDR2 as SAAADI.

The V call is TRBV4-1, the J call TRBJ2-3; 9 positions match TRBD1. This CDR3 has 16 residues. J lost 4 bases, V lost 0 bases, and 5 bases had no gene match. Germline values: CDR1 MGHRA, CDR2 YSYEKL. CDR3: CASSQEYRGLSDTQYF. The CDR3 coding sequence is TGCGCCAGCAGCCAAGAGTACAGGGGGCTTTCAGATACGCAGTATTTT.

The chain recombines TRBV7-8 with TRBJ1-1, with D hard to call. CDR1 SGHVS and CDR2 FQNEAQ come from the germline V gene. The germline V and J ends were trimmed by 6 bases and 4 bases, with 12 bases remaining between them. This CDR3 spans 13 amino acids. Written as DNA, the CDR3 is TGTGCCAGCAGTGAGGGATTCGGCACTGAAGCTTTCTTT. It specifies CASSEGFGTEAFF. The full variable domain, in which reference TRBV7-8 and TRBJ1-1 provide the parts outside the CDR3, is GAGVSQSPRYKVAKRGQDVALRCDPISGHVSLFWYQQALGQGPEFLTYFQNEAQLDKSGLPSDRFFAERPEGSVSTLKIQRTQQEDSAVYLCASSEGFGTEAFFGQGTRLTVV.

This chain connects TRBV18 to TRBJ2-1, with 8 nucleotides matching TRBD1. Germline values: CDR1 KGHSH, CDR2 LQKENI. V shed 3 bases, J shed 2 bases, and the junction held 3 bases outside the gene matches. The CDR3 runs to 15 residues. The CDR3 coding sequence is TGTGCCAGCTCACCTACGGACAGGGCCTACAATGAGCAGTTCTTC. Residues: CASSPTDRAYNEQFF.

The chain carries TRBV27 and TRBJ2-5, with D possibly being TRBD2 (6 bases). The CDR3 sequence is 14 residues long. With 9 bases removed from V and 5 bases from J, the gap between germline ends came to 19 bases. Germline CDR1 reads MNHEY; CDR2 reads SMNVEV (reference sequence). DNA of the CDR3: TGTGCCAGTAACAACGGAGCCGGGAGCGAGACCCAGTACTTC. It specifies CASNNGAGSETQYF.

V and J are TRBV5-4 and TRBJ2-5; TRBD1 matches at 8 bases. Germline CDR1 reads SGHNT; CDR2 reads YYREEE (reference sequence). V lost 0 bases and J lost 4; bases outside the gene matches: 5. The CDR3 loop spans 15 amino acids. Here the CDR3 reads CASSLGQGARETQYF. DNA of the CDR3: TGTGCCAGCAGCTTGGGGCAGGGGGCTCGAGAGACCCAGTACTTC. Filled out from reference TRBV5-4 and TRBJ2-5, the complete variable domain reads ETGVTQSPTHLIKTRGQQVTLRCSSQSGHNTVSWYQQALGQGPQFIFQYYREEENGRGNFPPRFSGLQFPNYSSELNVNALELDDSALYLCASSLGQGARETQYFGPGTRLLVL.

The CDR3 region is CASSFRGPYEQYF. The CDR3 coding sequence is TGTGCCAGCAGTTTCAGGGGGCCCTACGAGCAGTACTTC. The gene calls are TRBV27 and TRBJ2-7, with 8 bases lining up with TRBD1. CDR1 and CDR2 from the germline V gene are MNHEY and SMNVEV (reference sequence). This CDR3 comprises 13 residues. Trimming took 3 bases from V and 2 from J; bases not matched to a gene: 0.

The chain employs TRBV14 and TRBJ1-6, with TRBD1 as a possible D gene (6 bases). V was clipped by 0 bases and J by 8 bases, with 11 bases between them. The CDR3 covers 15 residues. Germline CDR1 reads SGHDN; CDR2 reads FVKESK. The CDR3, as DNA: TGTGCCAGCAGCCAAGATCCAGGGACACATTCACCCCTCCACTTT. It specifies CASSQDPGTHSPLHF.

This chain links TRBV7-3 with TRBJ2-3, with 7 bases that match TRBD1. CDR1 is SGHTA, CDR2 FQGTGA, per germline. This CDR3 is built from 15 residues. Losses at the gene ends were 3 bases for V and 3 bases for J; bases not matched to a gene: 6. DNA for the CDR3: TGTGCCAGCAGCTTCATGACAGGGTTAACAGATACGCAGTATTTT. Translated: CASSFMTGLTDTQYF.

The chain joins TRBV18 to TRBJ1-2, with no clear D. This CDR3 is built from 14 residues. Germline V CDR1 and CDR2: KGHSH, LQKENI. Trimming removed 2 bases from V and 8 bases from J, with 15 bases in between. CDR3 in amino acids: CASSPWEGTDGYTF. For the CDR3, the DNA is TGTGCCAGCTCACCATGGGAGGGAACGGACGGCTACACCTTC.

This chain connects TRBV5-1 to TRBJ2-2; D might be TRBD2 (6 bases). The CDR3 spans 15 residues. The germline V gene encodes CDR1 SGHRS and CDR2 YFSETQ. V shed 4 bases and J shed 4 bases, with 14 bases lying between them. CDR3 in DNA: TGCGCCAGCAGCGGCGGCGGGGCTGCCACCGGGGAGCTGTTTTTT. Translated: CASSGGGAATGELFF.